Listed here is a single T cell receptor beta chain. These data belong to a study of blood T cell repertoires in COVID-19. Background on the study: Samples taken during acute and convalescent COVID-19 were collected in the United States, Italy and Spain. T cells, B-cell-depleted T cells, or PBMCs provided the cDNA or gDNA that served as material.

Germline V CDR1 and CDR2: SGDLS, YYNGEE. V was shortened by 0 bases and J by 2 bases, with 8 bases between the two germline ends. This CDR3 has 14 amino acids. Authors' processing steps: Researchers report that nucleated cell counts were estimated from reference gene primer amplification. Measured with immunoSEQ multiplex PCR; TCRdb has only the in-frame clones, and not every one. The V and J calls and clone size were taken over from that table, and D and trimming were inferred from the DNA. The repertoire has 150,000 or so clones, roughly four fifths of them found once; the top ten carry about 19%. The V call is TRBV9, the J call TRBJ1-2; the D gene is possibly TRBD1 (6 bases). The receptor's source is a woman of 80 years or more with acute or convalescent COVID-19. The sample consisted of peripheral blood. Here the CDR3 reads CASSVGQANYGYTF. The DNA of the CDR3 is TGTGCCAGCAGCGTAGGACAGGCGAACTATGGCTACACCTTC.